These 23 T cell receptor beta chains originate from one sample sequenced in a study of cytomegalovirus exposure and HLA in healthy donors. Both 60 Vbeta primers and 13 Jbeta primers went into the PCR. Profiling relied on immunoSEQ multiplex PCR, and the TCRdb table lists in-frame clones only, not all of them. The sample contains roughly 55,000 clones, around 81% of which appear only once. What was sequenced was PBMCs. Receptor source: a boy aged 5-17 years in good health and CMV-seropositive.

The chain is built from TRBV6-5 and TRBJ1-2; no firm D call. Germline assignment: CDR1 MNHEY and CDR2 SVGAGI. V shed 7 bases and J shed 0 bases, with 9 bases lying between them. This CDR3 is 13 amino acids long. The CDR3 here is CASTETANYGYTF. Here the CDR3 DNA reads TGTGCCAGCACGGAGACTGCTAACTATGGCTACACCTTC.

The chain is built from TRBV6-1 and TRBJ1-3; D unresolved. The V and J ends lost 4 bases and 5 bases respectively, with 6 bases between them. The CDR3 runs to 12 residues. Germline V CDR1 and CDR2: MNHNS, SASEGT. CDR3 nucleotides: TGTGCCAGCAGTGGAACTCGAAACACCATATATTTT. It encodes CASSGTRNTIYF.

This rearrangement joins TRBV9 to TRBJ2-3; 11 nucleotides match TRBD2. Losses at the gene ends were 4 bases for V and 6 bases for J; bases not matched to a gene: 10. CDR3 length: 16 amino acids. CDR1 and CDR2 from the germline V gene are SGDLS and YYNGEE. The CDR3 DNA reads TGTGCCAGCAGCTCATATCTAGCGGGGGGTTACGATACGCAGTATTTT. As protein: CASSSYLAGGYDTQYF.

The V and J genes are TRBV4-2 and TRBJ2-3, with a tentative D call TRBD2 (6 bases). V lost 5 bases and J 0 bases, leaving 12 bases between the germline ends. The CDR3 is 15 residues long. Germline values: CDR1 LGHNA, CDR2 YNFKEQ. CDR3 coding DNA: TGTGCCAGCAGCGAAGCGGGTGCTAGCACAGATACGCAGTATTTT. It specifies CASSEAGASTDTQYF.

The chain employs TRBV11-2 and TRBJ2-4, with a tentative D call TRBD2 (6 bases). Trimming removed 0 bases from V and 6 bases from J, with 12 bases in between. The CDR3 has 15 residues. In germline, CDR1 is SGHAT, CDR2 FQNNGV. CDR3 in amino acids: CASSLDGGGGNIQYF. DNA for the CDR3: TGTGCCAGCAGCTTAGATGGGGGAGGAGGAAACATTCAGTACTTC. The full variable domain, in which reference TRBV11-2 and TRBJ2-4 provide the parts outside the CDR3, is EAGVAQSPRYKIIEKRQSVAFWCNPISGHATLYWYQQILGQGPKLLIQFQNNGVVDDSQLPKDRFSAERLKGVDSTLKIQPAKLEDSAVYLCASSLDGGGGNIQYFGAGTRLSVL.

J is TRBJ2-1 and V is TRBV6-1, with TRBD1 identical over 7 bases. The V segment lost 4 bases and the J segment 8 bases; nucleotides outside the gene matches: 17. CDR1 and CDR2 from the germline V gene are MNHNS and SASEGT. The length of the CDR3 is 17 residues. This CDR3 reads CASSGAKGGSGFYEQFF. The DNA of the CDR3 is TGTGCCAGCAGTGGAGCCAAAGGGGGCAGTGGGTTTTATGAGCAGTTCTTC.

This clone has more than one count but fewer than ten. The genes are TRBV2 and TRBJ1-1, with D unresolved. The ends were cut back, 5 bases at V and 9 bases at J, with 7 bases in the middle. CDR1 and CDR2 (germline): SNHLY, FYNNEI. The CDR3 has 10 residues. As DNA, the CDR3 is TGTGCCAGCAGTTTCCTCCAAGCTTTCTTT. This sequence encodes CASSFLQAFF.

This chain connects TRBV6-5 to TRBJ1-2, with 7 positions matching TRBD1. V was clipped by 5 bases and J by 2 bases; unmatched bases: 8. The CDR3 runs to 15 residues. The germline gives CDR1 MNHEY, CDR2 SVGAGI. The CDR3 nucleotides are TGTGCCAGCAGTCCAAACCCGACAGGGAACTATGGCTACACCTTC. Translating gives CASSPNPTGNYGYTF.

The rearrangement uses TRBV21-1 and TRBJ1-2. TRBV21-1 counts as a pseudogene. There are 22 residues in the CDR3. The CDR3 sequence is CASSKGVRPGERPGGRKYGYTF. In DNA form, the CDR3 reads TGTGCCAGCAGCAAAGGAGTGAGGCCAGGGGAAAGACCGGGGGGAAGGAAATATGGCTACACCTTC.

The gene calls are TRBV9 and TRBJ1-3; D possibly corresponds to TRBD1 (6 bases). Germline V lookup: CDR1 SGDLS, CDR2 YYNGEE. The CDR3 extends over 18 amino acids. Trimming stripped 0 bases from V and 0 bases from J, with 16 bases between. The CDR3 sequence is CASSVADSPFISGNTIYF. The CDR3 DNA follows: TGTGCCAGCAGCGTAGCGGACAGCCCATTCATCTCTGGAAACACCATATATTTT.

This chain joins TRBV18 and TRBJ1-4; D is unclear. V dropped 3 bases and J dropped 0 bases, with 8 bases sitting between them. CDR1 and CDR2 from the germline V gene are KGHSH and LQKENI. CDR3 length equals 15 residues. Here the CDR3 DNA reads TGTGCCAGCTCACCGAGCGACGCAACTAATGAAAAACTGTTTTTT. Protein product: CASSPSDATNEKLFF. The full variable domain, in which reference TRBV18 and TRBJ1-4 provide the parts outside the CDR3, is NAGVMQNPRHLVRRRGQEARLRCSPMKGHSHVYWYRQLPEEGLKFMVYLQKENIIDESGMPKERFSAEFPKEGPSILRIQQVVRGDSAAYFCASSPSDATNEKLFFGSGTQLSVL.

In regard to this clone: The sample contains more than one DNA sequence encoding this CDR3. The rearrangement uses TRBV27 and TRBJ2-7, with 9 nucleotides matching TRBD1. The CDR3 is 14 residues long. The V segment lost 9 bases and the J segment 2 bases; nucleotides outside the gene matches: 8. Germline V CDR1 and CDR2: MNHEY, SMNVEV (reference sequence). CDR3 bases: TGTGCCAGATCACCCGGGACAGGGCCCTACGAGCAGTACTTC. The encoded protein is CARSPGTGPYEQYF.

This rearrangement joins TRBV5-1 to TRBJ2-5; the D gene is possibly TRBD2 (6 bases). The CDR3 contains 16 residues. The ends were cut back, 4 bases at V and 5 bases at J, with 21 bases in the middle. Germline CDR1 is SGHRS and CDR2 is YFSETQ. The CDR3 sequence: CASSPTPHLGGETQYF. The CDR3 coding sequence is TGCGCCAGCAGCCCTACCCCCCACCTTGGAGGGGAGACCCAGTACTTC.

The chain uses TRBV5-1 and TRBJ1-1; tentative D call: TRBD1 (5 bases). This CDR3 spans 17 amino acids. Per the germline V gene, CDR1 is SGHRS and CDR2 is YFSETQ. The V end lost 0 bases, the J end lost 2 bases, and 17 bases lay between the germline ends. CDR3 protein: CASSLGRVLGPNTEAFF. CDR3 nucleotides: TGCGCCAGCAGCTTGGGCAGGGTTTTGGGCCCAAACACTGAAGCTTTCTTT.

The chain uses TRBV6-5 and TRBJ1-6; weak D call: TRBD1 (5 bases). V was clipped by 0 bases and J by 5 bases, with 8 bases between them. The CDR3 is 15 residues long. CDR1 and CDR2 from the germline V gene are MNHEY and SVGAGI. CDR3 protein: CASSYSWGDNSPLHF. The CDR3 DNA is TGTGCCAGCAGTTACTCTTGGGGCGATAATTCACCCCTCCACTTT.

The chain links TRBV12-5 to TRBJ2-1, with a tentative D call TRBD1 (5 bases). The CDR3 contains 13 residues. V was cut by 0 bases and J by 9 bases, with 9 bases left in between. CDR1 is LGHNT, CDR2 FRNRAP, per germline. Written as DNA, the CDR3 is TGTGCTAGTGGTTTGGTGACAGTTCCTGAGCAGTTCTTC. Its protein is CASGLVTVPEQFF.

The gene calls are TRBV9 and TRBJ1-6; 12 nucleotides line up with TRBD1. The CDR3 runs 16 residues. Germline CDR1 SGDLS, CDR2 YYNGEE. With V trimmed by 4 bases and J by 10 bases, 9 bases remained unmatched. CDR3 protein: CASSNRDRGQASPLHF. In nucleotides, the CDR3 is TGTGCCAGCAGCAACCGGGACAGGGGGCAGGCGTCACCCCTCCACTTT.

As DNA, the CDR3 is TGTGCCAGCAGCCAATTCTCGGGACTAGCGGGGAGCTCCTACGAGCAGTACTTC. Translation: CASSQFSGLAGSSYEQYF. V is TRBV4-2 and J is TRBJ2-5; TRBD2 aligns across 13 bases. TRBJ2-7 explains the end of the DNA better; the J call may be wrong. Germline V gene lookup returns CDR1 LGHNA and CDR2 YNFKEQ. The CDR3 has 18 amino acids.

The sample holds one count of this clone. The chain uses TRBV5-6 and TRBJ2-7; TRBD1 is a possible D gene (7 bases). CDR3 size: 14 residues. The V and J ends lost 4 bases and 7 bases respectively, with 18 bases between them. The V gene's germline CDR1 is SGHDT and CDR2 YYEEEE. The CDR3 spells CASSPGQDRGEQYF. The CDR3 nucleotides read TGTGCCAGCAGCCCCGGACAGGACCGGGGGGAGCAGTACTTC.

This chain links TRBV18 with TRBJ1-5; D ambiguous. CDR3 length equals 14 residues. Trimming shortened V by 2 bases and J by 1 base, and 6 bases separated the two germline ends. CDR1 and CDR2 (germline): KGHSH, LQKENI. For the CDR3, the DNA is TGTGCCAGCTCACCAAAACGGAGCAATCAGCCCCAGCATTTT. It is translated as CASSPKRSNQPQHF.

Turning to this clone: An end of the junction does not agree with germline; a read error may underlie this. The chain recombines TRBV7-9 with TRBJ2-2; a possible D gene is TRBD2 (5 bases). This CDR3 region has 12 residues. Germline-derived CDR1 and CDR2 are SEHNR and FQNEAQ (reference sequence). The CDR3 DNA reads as TGTTCCAGAAGAAGCGGTACCGGGGAGCTGTTTTTT. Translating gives CSRRSGTGELFF. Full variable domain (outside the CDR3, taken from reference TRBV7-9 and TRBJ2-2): DTGVSQNPRHKITKRGQNVTFRCDPISEHNRLYWYRQTLGQGPEFLTYFQNEAQLEKSRLLSDRFSAERPKGSFSTLEIQRTEQGDSAMYLCSRRSGTGELFFGEGSRLTVL.

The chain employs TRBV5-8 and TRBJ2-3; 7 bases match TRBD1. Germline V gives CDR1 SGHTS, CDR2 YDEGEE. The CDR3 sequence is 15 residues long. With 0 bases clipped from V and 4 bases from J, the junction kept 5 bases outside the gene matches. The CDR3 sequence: CASSLEGGSADTQYF. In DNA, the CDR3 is TGTGCCAGCAGCTTGGAAGGGGGCAGCGCAGATACGCAGTATTTT. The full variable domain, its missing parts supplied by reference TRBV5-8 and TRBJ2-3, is EAGVTQSPTHLIKTRGQQATLRCSPISGHTSVYWYQQALGLGLQFLLWYDEGEERNRGNFPPRFSGRQFPNYSSELNVNALELEDSALYLCASSLEGGSADTQYFGPGTRLTVL.

CDR3 in amino acids: CASSVRAVATNEKLFF. CDR3 DNA sequence: TGTGCCAGCAGTGTCAGGGCCGTGGCGACTAATGAAAAACTGTTTTTT. The chain couples TRBV6-1 to TRBJ1-4, with D maybe TRBD1 (5 bases). The CDR3 has 16 amino acids. Germline V gives CDR1 MNHNS, CDR2 SASEGT. The ends were cut back, 4 bases at V and 2 bases at J, with 14 bases in the middle.